The 30 T cell receptor beta chains in this list originate from one sample, sequenced in a study of human T cells and chemical hapten exposure. TCRdb recomputed calls from the RACE reads with MiXCR, one row per CDR3 protein. The repertoire includes about 130,000 distinct CDR3 sequences, about 9% of them detected once, and 1.5% to 2% sits in the top ten. Specified time point: healthy volunteer bleed at 2 weeks. It was unfractionated whole blood from which total RNA was extracted. The sequenced sample was whole blood. The origin of the receptors is a male donor in good health. Some clones in this sample may be carry-over from other donors' samples.

This clonotype has only a few counts. The rearrangement uses TRBV6-1 and TRBJ2-1, with TRBD2 identical over 8 bases. The CDR3 length is 18 residues. Germline V gene data show CDR1 as MNHNS and CDR2 as SASEGT. J gave up 7 bases and V 5 bases, and 19 bases lay outside the gene matches. In DNA, the CDR3 is TGTGCCAGCAGTCCCTTCGGGCCCCGGACTAGCCTGGAGAATGAGCAGTTCTTC. Translation: CASSPFGPRTSLENEQFF.

This clonotype has a count of ten or more. The chain uses TRBV10-3 and TRBJ2-5; the D is unclear. Trimming took 2 bases from V and 2 from J, leaving 9 bases between them. This CDR3 is built from 14 residues. Germline values: CDR1 ENHRY, CDR2 SYGVKD. CDR3 nucleotides: TGTGCCATCAGTGAGGGACGGTTACAAGAGACCCAGTACTTC. This codes for CAISEGRLQETQYF.

This clonotype was counted ten times or more. This chain uses TRBV4-1 with TRBJ2-5, with D possibly being TRBD1 (7 bases). V lost 0 bases and J lost 5, with 19 bases in between. The V gene's germline CDR1 is MGHRA and CDR2 YSYEKL. The CDR3 consists of 17 residues. CDR3 in amino acids: CASSQEGGGAGQETQYF. CDR3 bases: TGCGCCAGCAGCCAAGAAGGAGGGGGCGCCGGCCAGGAGACCCAGTACTTC.

The chain uses TRBV2 and TRBJ2-3, with TRBD2 matching over 14 bases. Germline assignment: CDR1 SNHLY and CDR2 FYNNEI. After removal of 8 bases from V and 5 bases from J, the junction contained 24 bases not matched to a gene. There are 21 residues in the CDR3. The CDR3 protein is CASGFIRLAGGPSGTGDTQYF. The CDR3, as DNA: TGTGCCAGCGGGTTTATCCGACTAGCGGGAGGGCCTAGTGGGACCGGAGATACGCAGTATTTT.

In this sample, this clonotype turned up a few times. This chain uses TRBV2 with TRBJ2-3; D uncertain. CDR3 length equals 15 residues. Per germline, CDR1 SNHLY and CDR2 FYNNEI. V was clipped by 7 bases and J by 0 bases, with 14 bases between them. CDR3 region: CASIQNPSSTDTQYF. The CDR3 DNA sequence: TGTGCCAGCATTCAGAATCCCTCTAGCACAGATACGCAGTATTTT.

The rearrangement uses TRBV29-1 and TRBJ1-2; possible D gene TRBD1, 6 bases. Trimming removed 4 bases at V and 4 bases at J, with 13 bases between. Germline V gene sequence: CDR1 SQVTM, CDR2 ANQGSEA. CDR3 length: 13 amino acids. The CDR3 DNA reads as TGCAGCGTTGTCCCCAGGGGATCCTATGGCTACACCTTC. This translates into CSVVPRGSYGYTF. The variable domain in full, completed from reference TRBV29-1 and TRBJ1-2, reads SAVISQKPSRDICQRGTSLTIQCQVDSQVTMMFWYRQQPGQSLTLIATANQGSEATYESGFVIDKFPISRPNLTFSTLTVSNMSPEDSSIYLCSVVPRGSYGYTFGSGTRLTVV.

This clonotype was recorded many times. V usage is TRBV20-1 and J usage is TRBJ2-7; D not resolved. The CDR3 spans 16 residues. V was trimmed by 0 bases and J by 0 bases, leaving 15 bases between them. Germline values: CDR1 DFQATT, CDR2 SNEGSKA (reference sequence). Here the CDR3 reads CSARERPEVVSYEQYF. CDR3 nucleotides: TGCAGTGCTAGAGAGCGGCCCGAGGTCGTCTCCTACGAGCAGTACTTC.

This clonotype was found a few times. The genes are TRBV20-1 and TRBJ1-1, with D unclear. This CDR3 is built from 12 residues. Germline assignment: CDR1 DFQATT and CDR2 SNEGSKA (reference sequence). The V end was cut by 3 bases, the J end by 7 bases, with 12 bases between. CDR3 sequence (DNA): TGCAGTGCTAGGATTGGGGAGATTGAAGCTTTCTTT. Translated, it gives CSARIGEIEAFF.

The V gene is TRBV6-1, the J gene TRBJ2-7; weak D call: TRBD1 (5 bases). V was clipped by 4 bases and J by 2 bases, with 12 bases between them. The CDR3 consists of 14 residues. CDR1 is MNHNS, CDR2 SASEGT, per germline. CDR3 sequence reads: CASSAMTVTYEQYF. The CDR3 DNA sequence: TGTGCCAGCAGTGCGATGACAGTCACCTACGAGCAGTACTTC.

This clonotype was seen only a few times. The chain uses TRBV27 and TRBJ2-1; 7 positions match TRBD1. The CDR3 is 14 amino acids. Germline V CDR1 and CDR2: MNHEY, SMNVEV (reference sequence). The ends lost 6 bases at V and 5 bases at J; junction bases unmatched: 7. The CDR3 DNA is TGTGCCAGCAGCAACAGGGGCTGGGACAATGAGCAGTTCTTC. This encodes CASSNRGWDNEQFF.

The sample holds a few counts of this clonotype. The V gene is TRBV6-2 or TRBV6-3, the J gene TRBJ2-1, with D perhaps TRBD1 (6 bases). CDR1 is MNHEY and CDR2 is SVGEGT in the germline V gene. The CDR3 loop spans 14 amino acids. V was shortened by 6 bases and J by 2 bases, with 11 bases between the two germline ends. The CDR3 loop is CASRTGTPYNEQFF. DNA of the CDR3: TGTGCCAGCAGAACCGGGACACCCTACAATGAGCAGTTCTTC.

On this clonotype: This may be a read error, as it is one base from a much larger clone. The chain carries TRBV20-1 and TRBJ2-7, with a possible D match to TRBD2 (6 bases). From germline, CDR1 is DFQATT and CDR2 SNEGSKA (reference sequence). Trimming took 3 bases from V and 3 from J, leaving 12 bases between them. The length of the CDR3 is 13 residues. The CDR3 DNA reads as TGCAGTGCTAGTGGGGACTCCTGCTACGAGCAGTACTTC. Translation: CSASGDSCYEQYF.

There are many counts of this clonotype. The J gene is TRBJ2-7, the V gene TRBV2, with D unclear. Per the germline V gene, CDR1 is SNHLY and CDR2 is FYNNEI. V was shortened by 3 bases and J by 4 bases, with 4 bases between the two germline ends. The CDR3 extends over 11 amino acids. DNA for the CDR3: TGTGCCAGCAGTGAGTTTTACGAGCAGTACTTC. This encodes CASSEFYEQYF.

At least ten counts were recorded for this clonotype. This chain connects TRBV12-3 or TRBV12-4 to TRBJ1-2; unclear D gene. The CDR3 covers 17 residues. V was clipped by 2 bases and J by 1 base, with 17 bases between them. The CDR3 reads CASSLIPKGRNNYGYTF. In nucleotides, the CDR3 is TGTGCCAGCAGTTTAATCCCCAAGGGTCGTAATAACTATGGCTACACCTTC.

This clonotype showed up many times. V is TRBV4-2 and J is TRBJ1-1, with D possibly TRBD1 on 6 matching bases. V was clipped by 1 base and J by 4 bases, with 16 bases between them. This CDR3 is built from 16 residues. From germline, CDR1 is LGHNA and CDR2 YNFKEQ. CDR3 sequence reads: CASSQVGAGEGTEAFF. Here the CDR3 DNA reads TGTGCCAGCAGCCAAGTTGGGGCAGGGGAAGGCACTGAAGCTTTCTTT.

On this clonotype itself: A much larger clone sits a single nucleotide away, making a read error possible. The chain links TRBV6-6 to TRBJ2-1, with 7 bases fitting TRBD1. CDR3 length: 13 residues. Trimming at V came to 8 bases and at J to 3 bases, leaving 4 bases not matched to a gene. Germline CDR1 MNHNY, CDR2 SVGAGI (reference sequence). The DNA for the CDR3 is TGTGCCAGCGGGGACAGTAGCTACAATGAGCAGTTCTTC. Translation: CASGDSSYNEQFF.

The CDR3 here is CASSLQGSPYEQYF. CDR3 coding DNA: TGTGCCAGCAGTCTGCAGGGGTCTCCCTACGAGCAGTACTTC. This chain links TRBV12-3 or TRBV12-4 with TRBJ2-7; TRBD1 might be the D (6 bases). Trimming removed 5 bases from V and 2 bases from J, with 13 bases in between. The CDR3 contains 14 residues.

This clonotype has at least ten counts. The CDR3 loop reads CASSLMTGKGYEQYF. The CDR3 DNA reads as TGCGCCAGCAGCCTGATGACAGGGAAAGGCTACGAGCAGTACTTC. This chain links TRBV4-3 with TRBJ2-7; 7 nucleotides agree with TRBD1. CDR3 length: 15 amino acids. The J segment lost 3 bases and the V segment lost 4 bases, leaving 9 bases of the junction unmatched. CDR1 is LGHNA, CDR2 YSLEER, per germline.

This clonotype was seen more than once but under ten times. The gene calls are TRBV24-1 and TRBJ2-1, with 7 bases lining up with TRBD1. Unmatched junction bases numbered 5, after V lost 3 bases and J lost 4 bases. The CDR3 loop spans 15 amino acids. Germline V gene sequence: CDR1 KGHDR, CDR2 SFDVKD. In nucleotides, the CDR3 is TGTGCCACCAGTGATCGAGGGGGCTCTTACAATGAGCAGTTCTTC. Translation: CATSDRGGSYNEQFF.

The chain couples TRBV11-1 to TRBJ1-1; 8 bases are shared with TRBD1. The germline CDR1 and CDR2 sequences are SGHAT and FQDESV (reference sequence). There are 17 residues in the CDR3. With V trimmed by 4 bases and J by 3 bases, 13 bases remained unmatched. In DNA form, the CDR3 reads TGTGCCAGCAGCTCCCCCCGACAGGGGACGGTGGACACTGAAGCTTTCTTT. It yields the protein CASSSPRQGTVDTEAFF. The whole variable domain, remainder taken from reference TRBV11-1 and TRBJ1-1, is EAEVAQSPRYKITEKSQAVAFWCDPISGHATLYWYRQILGQGPELLVQFQDESVVDDSQLPKDRFSAERLKGVDSTLKIQPAELGDSAMYLCASSSPRQGTVDTEAFFGQGTRLTVV.

In its sample, this clonotype was seen a few times. The chain couples TRBV4-2 to TRBJ1-2; D unclear. CDR1 is LGHNA and CDR2 is YNFKEQ in the germline V gene. This CDR3 is 14 amino acids long. V was clipped by 0 bases and J by 5 bases, with 10 bases between them. DNA of the CDR3: TGTGCCAGCAGCCAAGATGAGGGTAGTTATGGCTACACCTTC. This sequence encodes CASSQDEGSYGYTF.

This clonotype was counted many times. The chain employs TRBV14 and TRBJ2-1; the D gene could be TRBD1 or TRBD2 (7 bases each). Germline loops: CDR1 SGHDN, CDR2 FVKESK. Trimming stripped 4 bases from V and 6 bases from J, with 16 bases between. The CDR3 spans 15 residues. The CDR3 here is CASSPAGQTFNEQFF. The CDR3 bases are TGTGCCAGCAGCCCAGCGGGACAGACTTTCAATGAGCAGTTCTTC. The full variable domain, rest sourced from reference TRBV14 and TRBJ2-1, is EAGVTQFPSHSVIEKGQTVTLRCDPISGHDNLYWYRRVMGKEIKFLLHFVKESKQDESGMPNNRFLAERTGGTYSTLKVQPAELEDSGVYFCASSPAGQTFNEQFFGPGTRLTVL.

The chain is built from TRBV6-2 or TRBV6-3 and TRBJ1-3, with 7 bases lining up with TRBD1. The length of the CDR3 is 16 residues. The ends lost 2 bases at V and 3 bases at J; junction bases unmatched: 7. Germline loops: CDR1 MNHEY, CDR2 SVGEGT. CDR3 loop: CASSYGGQSDGNTIYF. DNA for the CDR3: TGTGCCAGCAGTTACGGGGGACAGAGCGATGGAAACACCATATATTTT.

In this sample, this clonotype turned up a few times. The J gene is TRBJ2-7, the V gene TRBV29-1; tentative D call: TRBD2 (5 bases). V was pared by 1 base and J by 0 bases, with 13 bases between. CDR1 and CDR2 (germline): SQVTM, ANQGSEA. The CDR3 sequence is 15 residues long. The CDR3 spells CSVEARRKNSYEQYF. CDR3 DNA: TGCAGCGTTGAAGCCAGGAGGAAAAACTCCTACGAGCAGTACTTC.

The chain combines TRBV30 with TRBJ1-1; D is ambiguous. Germline V gene lookup returns CDR1 GTSNPN and CDR2 SVGIG (reference sequence). The V end lost 6 bases, the J end lost 0 bases, and 8 bases lay between the germline ends. This CDR3 spans 12 amino acids. This CDR3 reads CACTALNTEAFF. The CDR3 DNA follows: TGTGCCTGTACAGCACTGAACACTGAAGCTTTCTTT.

This clonotype was picked up many times. The rearrangement links TRBV7-9 to TRBJ1-1; 9 positions match TRBD1. The V segment lost 5 bases and the J segment 7 bases; nucleotides outside the gene matches: 8. Looked up from germline, CDR1 is SEHNR and CDR2 is FQNEAQ (reference sequence). The CDR3 has 14 amino acids. CDR3 region: CASSPPGGQGEAFF. The CDR3 nucleotides read TGTGCCAGCAGCCCCCCGGGGGGACAGGGTGAAGCTTTCTTT.

Points on this clonotype: One end of the junction does not line up with germline, which may come from a read error. CDR3 loop: CASSQVRGGGQPQHF. In DNA form, the CDR3 reads TGTGCCAGCAGCCAAGTAAGGGGGGGGGGTCAGCCCCAGCATTTT. The rearrangement links TRBV4-3 to TRBJ1-5; the D gene is possibly TRBD1 (6 bases). Germline V CDR1 and CDR2: LGHNA, YSLEER. The CDR3 length is 15 residues.

This clonotype has a count of ten or more. This chain links TRBV2 with TRBJ2-1; TRBD1 or TRBD2 may be the D gene (5 bases each). The germline V and J ends were trimmed by 6 bases and 4 bases, with 10 bases remaining between them. The CDR3 runs 13 residues. Per germline, CDR1 SNHLY and CDR2 FYNNEI. CDR3 region: CASRGEPYNEQFF. The CDR3 DNA follows: TGTGCCAGCAGGGGGGAACCTTACAATGAGCAGTTCTTC.

The sample holds many counts of this clonotype. The rearrangement joins TRBV15 to TRBJ2-5; D may match TRBD1 or TRBD2 (6 bases each). CDR3 length: 16 amino acids. Trimming shortened V by 0 bases and J by 5 bases, and 16 bases separated the two germline ends. Per the germline V gene, CDR1 is LNHNV and CDR2 is YYDKDF (reference sequence). The CDR3: CATSRDELGGAETQYF. The DNA for the CDR3 is TGTGCCACCAGCAGAGATGAACTGGGGGGCGCGGAGACCCAGTACTTC. The complete variable domain, with remaining parts taken from reference TRBV15 and TRBJ2-5, reads DAMVIQNPRYQVTQFGKPVTLSCSQTLNHNVMYWYQQKSSQAPKLLFHYYDKDFNNEADTPDNFQSRRPNTSFCFLDIRSPGLGDTAMYLCATSRDELGGAETQYFGPGTRLLVL.

This clonotype has at least ten counts. V gene TRBV7-6 combines with J gene TRBJ2-2, with D maybe TRBD2 (6 bases). Between the trimmed V and J ends, which lost 0 bases and 6 bases, there was a span of 17 bases. Germline V lookup: CDR1 SGHVS, CDR2 FNYEAQ. The CDR3 loop spans 17 amino acids. CDR3 amino acids: CASSLAGGELSAGELFF. The DNA of the CDR3 is TGTGCCAGCAGCTTAGCGGGCGGGGAATTATCAGCCGGGGAGCTGTTTTTT.